This T cell receptor (beta chain) was found in a study of blood T cell repertoires in COVID-19. Study as a whole: Sites across the United States, Italy and Spain contributed samples from acute and convalescent COVID-19.

CDR1 is SNHLY and CDR2 is FYNNEI in the germline V gene. The CDR3 consists of 16 residues. The ends lost 5 bases at V and 5 bases at J; junction bases unmatched: 11. Ages ranged from about 18 to 89 years, with residence in about 23 US areas. Cohorts were based on clinical histories the participants reported. Up to 2 weeks before entering the study, exposed participants had met a COVID-19 case. The table came from immunoSEQ multiplex PCR; TCRdb's copy has only in-frame clones and leaves some out. Of nearly 250,000 clones listed, 75% to 90% were seen once; the top ten hold about 0.95%. The sequenced sample consisted of PBMCs or T cells enriched from blood (not recorded which). This chain uses TRBV2 with TRBJ2-2; 7 bases are shared with TRBD1. This TCR came from a man in his fifties who had been exposed to COVID-19. In nucleotides, the CDR3 is TGTGCCAGCAGTAGAAACAGGGGAGTTTTAACCGGGGAGCTGTTTTTT. Amino acids: CASSRNRGVLTGELFF. Drawing the rest from reference TRBV2 and TRBJ2-2, the complete variable domain is EPEVTQTPSHQVTQMGQEVILRCVPISNHLYFYWYRQILGQKVEFLVSFYNNEISEKSEIFDDQFSVERPDGSNFTLKIRSTKLEDSAMYFCASSRNRGVLTGELFFGEGSRLTVL.